The rows below give T cell receptor beta chains drawn from one sample of a study of CD8+CD57+ T cells in acquired aplastic anemia. From the reads, TCRdb called clonotypes with MiXCR, one entry per CDR3 protein. The table includes roughly 420,000 distinct CDR3 sequences, around 72% detected once. Sequenced: sorted CD4+, CD8+, or CD8+CD57+ T cells (not recorded which) from PBMCs. These receptors came from a human donor in good health, serving as a control. Both conserved end residues are part of each CDR3. The order of the fields is V gene, D gene, clone size, J gene, CDR3 DNA, CDR3 protein. D genes are given only for firm matches. Size is stated for part of the rows, as once, few or many counts, or as a class when the clone is expanded.

v_call: TRBV24-1; d_call: TRBD1; clone_size: NA; j_call: TRBJ2-7; cdr3_nt: TGTGCCACCAGTGATTCCGGGACAGGGGCCTTCTACGAGCAGTACTTC; cdr3_aa: CATSDSGTGAFYEQYF
v_call: TRBV7-2; d_call: NA; clone_size: NA; j_call: TRBJ2-2; cdr3_nt: TGTGCCAGCAGCTCCTACGACAGGAAGTTAGGGGAGCTGTTTTTT; cdr3_aa: CASSSYDRKLGELFF
v_call: TRBV20-1; d_call: NA; clone_size: many; j_call: TRBJ2-1; cdr3_nt: TGCAGTGCTAGAGGGCCGATGAGGGGGGGGACGGAGCAGTTCTTC; cdr3_aa: CSARGPMRGGTEQFF
v_call: TRBV9; d_call: NA; clone_size: NA; j_call: TRBJ2-7; cdr3_nt: TGTGCCAGCAGTTTAGGGCCGGCCTACGAGCAGTACTTC; cdr3_aa: CASSLGPAYEQYF
v_call: TRBV9; d_call: NA; clone_size: many; j_call: TRBJ2-1; cdr3_nt: TGTGCCAGCAGCGTAGATCCTCAGGGCAATGAGCAGTTCTTC; cdr3_aa: CASSVDPQGNEQFF
v_call: TRBV7-2; d_call: NA; clone_size: NA; j_call: TRBJ2-7; cdr3_nt: TGTGCCAGCAGCTCAGATACACAGGGCTACGAGCAGTACTTC; cdr3_aa: CASSSDTQGYEQYF
v_call: TRBV7-9; d_call: NA; clone_size: NA; j_call: TRBJ2-7; cdr3_nt: TGTGCCAGCAGCAATGCTGGGGCTGATTGCTATCGCCGCTTC; cdr3_aa: CASSNAGADCYRRF
v_call: TRBV19; d_call: TRBD2; clone_size: NA; j_call: TRBJ2-3; cdr3_nt: TGTGCCAGCAGGTCGAGCGGGGAGGTAGATACGCAGTATTTT; cdr3_aa: CASRSSGEVDTQYF
v_call: TRBV20-1; d_call: NA; clone_size: NA; j_call: TRBJ1-2; cdr3_nt: TGCAGTGCTACGACACACGACCGACAAGGCTACACCTTC; cdr3_aa: CSATTHDRQGYTF
v_call: TRBV12-3/TRBV12-4; d_call: TRBD1; clone_size: NA; j_call: TRBJ1-1; cdr3_nt: TGTGCCAGCAGTTTGGGACAGGACGAAGCTTTCTTT; cdr3_aa: CASSLGQDEAFF
v_call: TRBV20-1; d_call: TRBD1; clone_size: many; j_call: TRBJ1-1; cdr3_nt: TGCAGTGCTAGAGGGACAGGGGGCGCTTGGGCTGAAGCTTTCTTT; cdr3_aa: CSARGTGGAWAEAFF
v_call: TRBV19; d_call: NA; clone_size: NA; j_call: TRBJ2-3; cdr3_nt: TGTGCCAGTAGTCATCCTGGGACTCAGGTAAGGACAGATACGCAGTATTTT; cdr3_aa: CASSHPGTQVRTDTQYF
v_call: TRBV30; d_call: TRBD1; clone_size: many; j_call: TRBJ2-5; cdr3_nt: TGTGCCTGGAGTGTACAGGGGTATTGGGAGACCCAGTACTTC; cdr3_aa: CAWSVQGYWETQYF
v_call: TRBV7-9; d_call: NA; clone_size: NA; j_call: TRBJ1-1; cdr3_nt: TGTGCCAGCAGCTTCACTGCCGCTGAAGCTTTCTTT; cdr3_aa: CASSFTAAEAFF
v_call: TRBV7-3; d_call: NA; clone_size: NA; j_call: TRBJ1-5; cdr3_nt: TGTGCCAGCAGAGACAGTCTCCTTCAGCCTGAGCATTTT; cdr3_aa: CASRDSLLQPEHF
v_call: TRBV7-9; d_call: NA; clone_size: NA; j_call: TRBJ1-1; cdr3_nt: TGTGCCAGCAGCCCGAATGCCCCGACAGATACGCAGGATTTCTTT; cdr3_aa: CASSPNAPTDTQDFF
v_call: TRBV15; d_call: TRBD1; clone_size: once; j_call: TRBJ1-5; cdr3_nt: TGTGCCACCAGCGGACAGGGGGCAGGTCAGCCCCAGCATTTT; cdr3_aa: CATSGQGAGQPQHF
v_call: TRBV20-1; d_call: NA; clone_size: few; j_call: TRBJ2-7; cdr3_nt: TGCAGTGCTAGAATGGGGCTATCCTCGTCCTACGAGCAGTACTTC; cdr3_aa: CSARMGLSSSYEQYF
v_call: TRBV7-8; d_call: TRBD2; clone_size: NA; j_call: TRBJ2-5; cdr3_nt: TGTGCCAGCAGCTTAGTGGGGAGGGTCGAGGAGACCCAGTACTTC; cdr3_aa: CASSLVGRVEETQYF
v_call: TRBV4-2; d_call: NA; clone_size: many; j_call: TRBJ1-2; cdr3_nt: TGTGCCAGCAGCCTCAGAGGCCAGGGCGGAGCTAACTATGGCTACACCTTC; cdr3_aa: CASSLRGQGGANYGYTF
v_call: TRBV9; d_call: TRBD2; clone_size: NA; j_call: TRBJ2-7; cdr3_nt: TGTGCCAGCAGCGTATCCCCCTCACCGGGACTAGCGAAGTACTTC; cdr3_aa: CASSVSPSPGLAKYF
v_call: TRBV15; d_call: NA; clone_size: NA; j_call: TRBJ2-7; cdr3_nt: TGTGCCACCAGCAGAGTCCTCCCTCTCGAGCAGTACTTC; cdr3_aa: CATSRVLPLEQYF
v_call: TRBV7-3; d_call: TRBD1; clone_size: NA; j_call: TRBJ2-5; cdr3_nt: TGTGCCAGCAGCTTACACGGACAGGTCAATTCACCCCTCTACTTC; cdr3_aa: CASSLHGQVNSPLYF
v_call: TRBV7-2; d_call: NA; clone_size: once; j_call: TRBJ1-6; cdr3_nt: TGTGCCAGCAGCTTACCTGCACAAACAAGCCACTACGAGCACTTT; cdr3_aa: CASSLPAQTSHYEHF
v_call: TRBV5-4; d_call: NA; clone_size: NA; j_call: TRBJ2-7; cdr3_nt: TGTGCCAGCAGCCGGGACCCCTTATACGAGCAGTACTTC; cdr3_aa: CASSRDPLYEQYF
v_call: TRBV2; d_call: TRBD2; clone_size: NA; j_call: TRBJ2-5; cdr3_nt: TGTGCCACCACCTTGGGGGGGGACCAAGAGACCCAGTACTTC; cdr3_aa: CATTLGGDQETQYF
v_call: TRBV25-1; d_call: TRBD1; clone_size: NA; j_call: TRBJ1-6; cdr3_nt: TGTGCCAGCAGTGCACCGACAGGGTATAATTCACCCCTCCACTTT; cdr3_aa: CASSAPTGYNSPLHF
v_call: TRBV7-2; d_call: NA; clone_size: many; j_call: TRBJ1-5; cdr3_nt: TGTGCCAGCAGCTTAGGCGGCCCCAATCAGCCCCAGCATTTT; cdr3_aa: CASSLGGPNQPQHF
v_call: TRBV7-9; d_call: NA; clone_size: many; j_call: TRBJ1-1; cdr3_nt: TGTGCCAGCAGCTTTACACAGGGAGCGAACACTGAAGCTTTCTTT; cdr3_aa: CASSFTQGANTEAFF
v_call: TRBV5-6; d_call: TRBD1; clone_size: NA; j_call: TRBJ2-6; cdr3_nt: TGTGCCAGCAGCTTGGGACATGGGACAGGGACAGCCAACGTCCTGACTTTC; cdr3_aa: CASSLGHGTGTANVLTF
v_call: TRBV20-1; d_call: TRBD2; clone_size: NA; j_call: TRBJ2-7; cdr3_nt: TGCAGTGCTTCTAGCCGGGGGGTAGATTCCTACGAGCAGTACTTC; cdr3_aa: CSASSRGVDSYEQYF
v_call: TRBV6-4; d_call: NA; clone_size: NA; j_call: TRBJ1-1; cdr3_nt: TGTGCCATCAGTGTAGATGGAGGGGGGAACACTGAAGCTTTCTTT; cdr3_aa: CAISVDGGGNTEAFF
v_call: TRBV7-8; d_call: NA; clone_size: NA; j_call: TRBJ2-7; cdr3_nt: TGTGCCAGCAGCAGCGGAGCAGAACGCTCCTACGAGCAGTTC; cdr3_aa: CASSSGAERSYEQF
v_call: TRBV10-3; d_call: NA; clone_size: few; j_call: TRBJ1-2; cdr3_nt: TGTGCCACCGTACCGAGCGGGGGCTACACCTTC; cdr3_aa: CATVPSGGYTF
v_call: TRBV7-2; d_call: NA; clone_size: NA; j_call: TRBJ2-7; cdr3_nt: TGTGCCAGCAGCTTAGCGCAGGGTACGCACGAGCAGTACTTC; cdr3_aa: CASSLAQGTHEQYF
v_call: TRBV5-4; d_call: NA; clone_size: many; j_call: TRBJ2-2; cdr3_nt: TGTGCCAGCAGCTTGGCCGCGGGGGCCAACACCGGGGAGCTGTTTTTT; cdr3_aa: CASSLAAGANTGELFF
v_call: TRBV15; d_call: TRBD1; clone_size: once; j_call: TRBJ2-7; cdr3_nt: TGTGCTACCAGCAGAGTCAGGGACAGGGGTTTCGAGCAGTACTTC; cdr3_aa: CATSRVRDRGFEQYF
v_call: TRBV7-2; d_call: NA; clone_size: NA; j_call: TRBJ2-3; cdr3_nt: TGTGCCAGCAGCCGATGTATGGGAGCAACTAATGAAAAATTT; cdr3_aa: CASSRCMGATNEKF
v_call: TRBV29-1; d_call: NA; clone_size: NA; j_call: TRBJ2-5; cdr3_nt: TGCAGCGTTGAAGATCCCAGAAGGGAGGAGACCCAGTACTTC; cdr3_aa: CSVEDPRREETQYF
v_call: TRBV7-9; d_call: TRBD2; clone_size: NA; j_call: TRBJ2-7; cdr3_nt: TGTGCCAGCAGCTCCCCGTTTGGCGGGGGGTCCTACGAGCAGTACTTC; cdr3_aa: CASSSPFGGGSYEQYF
v_call: TRBV7-2; d_call: NA; clone_size: many; j_call: TRBJ1-5; cdr3_nt: TGTGCCAGCAGCCCGATGGGGGAAGGGGCCCAGCATTTT; cdr3_aa: CASSPMGEGAQHF
v_call: TRBV10-3; d_call: TRBD2; clone_size: NA; j_call: TRBJ2-3; cdr3_nt: TGTGCCATCGGACCCTCCATGCGGACTAGCGGGACAGATACGCAGTATTTT; cdr3_aa: CAIGPSMRTSGTDTQYF
v_call: TRBV20-1; d_call: TRBD2; clone_size: many; j_call: TRBJ2-5; cdr3_nt: TGCAGTGCTTTGGCGGGGGAGCGCGTAGAGACCCAGTACTTC; cdr3_aa: CSALAGERVETQYF
v_call: TRBV4-3; d_call: NA; clone_size: NA; j_call: TRBJ2-4; cdr3_nt: TGCGCCGCCAGCCAAGTGGTAGTAGGTGACATTCAGTACTTC; cdr3_aa: CAASQVVVGDIQYF
v_call: TRBV29-1; d_call: NA; clone_size: NA; j_call: TRBJ1-5; cdr3_nt: TGTGGCGTCGTCTCCCAGGGAGGCGATCAGCCCCAGCATTTT; cdr3_aa: CGVVSQGGDQPQHF
v_call: TRBV12-3/TRBV12-4; d_call: NA; clone_size: NA; j_call: TRBJ1-3; cdr3_nt: TGTGCCAGCAGCTCAACGGACCGGGAAGGAAGCACCATATATTTT; cdr3_aa: CASSSTDREGSTIYF
v_call: TRBV3-1; d_call: NA; clone_size: many; j_call: TRBJ1-3; cdr3_nt: TGTGCCAGCAGCCGCGGCCCAGGCTCTGGAAACACCATATATTTT; cdr3_aa: CASSRGPGSGNTIYF
v_call: TRBV12-3/TRBV12-4; d_call: NA; clone_size: NA; j_call: TRBJ1-5; cdr3_nt: TGTGCCAGCAGTTTAGTTGGGCAGGGTAATCAGCCCCAGCATTTT; cdr3_aa: CASSLVGQGNQPQHF
v_call: TRBV6-5; d_call: NA; clone_size: many; j_call: TRBJ1-2; cdr3_nt: TGTGCCAGCAGTTTCTTACGGGGATGGGGAGAAGATGGCTACACCTTC; cdr3_aa: CASSFLRGWGEDGYTF
v_call: TRBV7-2; d_call: TRBD1; clone_size: NA; j_call: TRBJ2-7; cdr3_nt: TGTGCCAGCAGCCCAGAGGACAGGGGTGAACTACGAGCACAGTACTTC; cdr3_aa: CASSPEDRGELRAQYF
v_call: TRBV5-1; d_call: NA; clone_size: NA; j_call: TRBJ2-7; cdr3_nt: TGCGCCAGCAGTATCGAGAATCCCAACACCTACGAGCAGTACTTC; cdr3_aa: CASSIENPNTYEQYF
v_call: TRBV6-1; d_call: NA; clone_size: NA; j_call: TRBJ2-4; cdr3_nt: TGTGCCAGCAGTGGTACGGGAATGGTCATTCAGTACTTC; cdr3_aa: CASSGTGMVIQYF
v_call: TRBV2; d_call: NA; clone_size: NA; j_call: TRBJ1-5; cdr3_nt: TGTGCCAGCAGAGGGATGAGCAATCAGCTCCAGCATTTT; cdr3_aa: CASRGMSNQLQHF
v_call: TRBV9; d_call: TRBD1; clone_size: NA; j_call: TRBJ1-2; cdr3_nt: TGTGCCAGCAGTCGACCGGGACAGGGGGTCTATGGCTACACCTTC; cdr3_aa: CASSRPGQGVYGYTF
v_call: TRBV29-1; d_call: NA; clone_size: NA; j_call: TRBJ2-7; cdr3_nt: TGCAGCTTCAGAAGAAACGCCTACGAGCAGTACTTC; cdr3_aa: CSFRRNAYEQYF
v_call: TRBV7-2; d_call: NA; clone_size: once; j_call: TRBJ1-1; cdr3_nt: TGTGCCAGCAGCTCGGTTGACTTCTACACTGTCGGTTTCTTT; cdr3_aa: CASSSVDFYTVGFF
v_call: TRBV12-3/TRBV12-4; d_call: NA; clone_size: once; j_call: TRBJ1-2; cdr3_nt: TGTGCCAGCAGACCCGACGGGGGAGGGTATGGCTACACCTTC; cdr3_aa: CASRPDGGGYGYTF